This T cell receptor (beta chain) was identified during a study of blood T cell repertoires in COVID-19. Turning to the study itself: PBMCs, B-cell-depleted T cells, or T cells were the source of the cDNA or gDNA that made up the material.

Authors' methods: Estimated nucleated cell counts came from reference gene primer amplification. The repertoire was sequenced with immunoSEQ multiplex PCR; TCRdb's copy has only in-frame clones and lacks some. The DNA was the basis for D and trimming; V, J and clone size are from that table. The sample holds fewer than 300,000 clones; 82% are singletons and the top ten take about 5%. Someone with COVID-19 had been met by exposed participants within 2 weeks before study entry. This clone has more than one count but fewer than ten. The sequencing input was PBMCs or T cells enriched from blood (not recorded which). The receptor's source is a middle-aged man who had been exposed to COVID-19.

CDR3 DNA: TGTGCCAGCAGCTCACCGGGACTAGCGGGCCCGGGGTTCTTC. The encoded protein is CASSSPGLAGPGFF. V gene TRBV5-4 combines with J gene TRBJ2-1, with 12 nucleotides matching TRBD2. Trimming took 3 bases from V and 15 from J; bases not matched to a gene: 10. Germline-derived CDR1 and CDR2 are SGHNT and YYREEE (reference sequence). The CDR3 runs 14 residues.